The clone carrying this T cell receptor beta chain has ten or more counts. Its antigen is not known. Germline V gene sequence: CDR1 SGHVS, CDR2 FQNEAQ. The CDR3 covers 14 residues. Trimming took 10 bases from V and 0 from J, leaving 13 bases between them. At the deep level, the assay was run. Sequencing used immunoSEQ multiplex PCR; TCRdb keeps in-frame clones, though not all of them. The sample lists about 480,000 clones, 75% to 80% occurring once. These data originate in a study of shared clonotypes between healthy human individuals. The wider study: Those who served as donors were two women and three men between the ages of 18 and 49.

Study conclusions and caveats: Sampling was confined to blood; repertoires within tissues likely differ.

Material for sequencing was PBMCs. The V call is TRBV7-8, the J call TRBJ2-1, with D uncertain. The clonotype originates from a woman aged 35 to 49 in good health. Some clones in this sample may be carry-over from other donors' samples. The CDR3: CATRKDRSYNEQFF. In DNA, the CDR3 is TGTGCCACCAGAAAGGATCGCTCCTACAATGAGCAGTTCTTC. Complete variable domain (other parts from reference TRBV7-8 and TRBJ2-1): GAGVSQSPRYKVAKRGQDVALRCDPISGHVSLFWYQQALGQGPEFLTYFQNEAQLDKSGLPSDRFFAERPEGSVSTLKIQRTQQEDSAVYLCATRKDRSYNEQFFGPGTRLTVL.